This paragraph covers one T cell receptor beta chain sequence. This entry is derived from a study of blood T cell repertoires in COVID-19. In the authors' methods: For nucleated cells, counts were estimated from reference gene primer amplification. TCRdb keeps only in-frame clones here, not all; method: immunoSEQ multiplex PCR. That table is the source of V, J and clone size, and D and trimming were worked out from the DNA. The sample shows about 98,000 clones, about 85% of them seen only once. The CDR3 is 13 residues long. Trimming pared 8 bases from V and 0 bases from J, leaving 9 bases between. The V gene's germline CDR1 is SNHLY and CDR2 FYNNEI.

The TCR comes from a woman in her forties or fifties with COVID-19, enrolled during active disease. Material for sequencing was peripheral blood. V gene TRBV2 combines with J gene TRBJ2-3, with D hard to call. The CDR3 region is CASGLSSTDTQYF. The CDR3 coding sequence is TGTGCCAGCGGTCTCAGTAGCACAGATACGCAGTATTTT. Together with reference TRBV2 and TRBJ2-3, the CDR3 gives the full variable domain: EPEVTQTPSHQVTQMGQEVILRCVPISNHLYFYWYRQILGQKVEFLVSFYNNEISEKSEIFDDQFSVERPDGSNFTLKIRSTKLEDSAMYFCASGLSSTDTQYFGPGTRLTVL.